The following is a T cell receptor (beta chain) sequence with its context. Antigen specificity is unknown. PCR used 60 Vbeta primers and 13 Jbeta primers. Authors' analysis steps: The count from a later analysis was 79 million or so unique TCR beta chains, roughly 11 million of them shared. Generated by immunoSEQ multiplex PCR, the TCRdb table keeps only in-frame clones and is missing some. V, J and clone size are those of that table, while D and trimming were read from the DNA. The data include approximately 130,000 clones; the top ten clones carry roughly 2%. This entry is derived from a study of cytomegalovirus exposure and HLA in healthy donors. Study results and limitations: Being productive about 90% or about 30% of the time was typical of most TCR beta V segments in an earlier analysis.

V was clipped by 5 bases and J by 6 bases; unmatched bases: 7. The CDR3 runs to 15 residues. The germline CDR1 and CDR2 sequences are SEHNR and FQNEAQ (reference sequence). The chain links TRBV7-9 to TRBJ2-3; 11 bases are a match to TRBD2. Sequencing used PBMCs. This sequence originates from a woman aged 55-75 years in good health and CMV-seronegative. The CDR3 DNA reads TGTGCCAGCAGCCAAACTAGCGGGAGTAAGGATACGCAGTATTTT. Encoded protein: CASSQTSGSKDTQYF. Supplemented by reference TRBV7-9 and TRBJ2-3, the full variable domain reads DTGVSQNPRHKITKRGQNVTFRCDPISEHNRLYWYRQTLGQGPEFLTYFQNEAQLEKSRLLSDRFSAERPKGSFSTLEIQRTEQGDSAMYLCASSQTSGSKDTQYFGPGTRLTVL.